The 7 T cell receptor beta chains below were found in one sample sequenced in a study of T cells in Graves' hyperthyroidism and ophthalmopathy. The TCR beta CDR3 regions underwent amplification using RNA transcripts as the source. RT-PCR in the first round (using the HTBI primer set) targeted the TCR CDR3. One entry per CDR3 protein, called by TCRdb with MiXCR from the multiplex PCR reads. Of roughly 500,000 distinct CDR3 sequences listed, around 50% are singletons. Sample: peripheral blood or thyroid tissue (not recorded which). These receptors all stem from an adult woman with Graves' disease, either hyperthyroidism or ophthalmopathy (not recorded which).

A note on this clonotype: A much larger clone is a single base away; this may be a read error. V usage is TRBV11-1 and J usage is TRBJ2-7; 9 positions match TRBD2. There are 15 residues in the CDR3. Germline lookup yields CDR1 SGHAT and CDR2 FQDESV (reference sequence). The DNA for the CDR3 is TGTGCCAGCAGTTTCCAGTCTAGCGGGAACTACGAGCGGTACTTC. This sequence encodes CASSFQSSGNYERYF.

The chain is built from TRBV29-1 and TRBJ2-5; D unclear. Germline V gene data show CDR1 as SQVTM and CDR2 as ANQGSEA. The V end was cut by 7 bases, the J end by 5 bases, with 11 bases between. CDR3 length: 11 amino acids. The CDR3 sequence: CSGGVWETQYF. The DNA of the CDR3 is TGCAGCGGTGGGGTCTGGGAGACCCAGTACTTC.

This chain connects TRBV2 to TRBJ1-1; 8 bases are shared with TRBD1. Germline trimming cut 8 bases from V and 1 base from J; bases unmatched to any gene: 18. This CDR3 spans 18 amino acids. Germline V gene data show CDR1 as SNHLY and CDR2 as FYNNEI. The CDR3 region has the DNA TGTGCCAGCCGTTTGTCTCAGTGGGGGACAGGAAGGAACACTGAAGCTTTCTTT. It is translated as CASRLSQWGTGRNTEAFF.

This clonotype was counted only a few times. The V gene is TRBV7-4, the J gene TRBJ2-6; D unclear. V dropped 7 bases and J dropped 2 bases, with 9 bases sitting between them. The CDR3 runs 14 residues. The germline V gene has CDR1 SGHVT and CDR2 SQSDAQ. This chain's CDR3 is CASMSSPGANVLTF. Written as DNA, the CDR3 is TGTGCCAGCATGTCTAGTCCTGGGGCCAACGTCCTGACTTTC.

The gene calls are TRBV15 and TRBJ1-2; D gene uncertain. The germline V gene encodes CDR1 LNHNV and CDR2 YYDKDF (reference sequence). Trimming shortened V by 1 base and J by 0 bases, and 12 bases separated the two germline ends. CDR3 length: 16 residues. The chain's CDR3 is CATSRAQREANYGYTF. The CDR3 DNA is TGTGCCACCAGCAGAGCCCAACGGGAAGCTAACTATGGCTACACCTTC. The full variable domain, completed using reference TRBV15 and TRBJ1-2, is DAMVIQNPRYQVTQFGKPVTLSCSQTLNHNVMYWYQQKSSQAPKLLFHYYDKDFNNEADTPDNFQSRRPNTSFCFLDIRSPGLGDTAMYLCATSRAQREANYGYTFGSGTRLTVV.

This chain connects TRBV6-6 to TRBJ1-1, with a possible D match to TRBD1 (5 bases). Germline lookup yields CDR1 MNHNY and CDR2 SVGAGI (reference sequence). The V and J ends lost 0 bases and 4 bases respectively, with 12 bases between them. This CDR3 is 15 amino acids long. CDR3 residues: CASSYSRGGSTEAFF. The CDR3 coding sequence is TGTGCCAGCAGTTACTCCCGGGGGGGGAGCACTGAAGCTTTCTTT.

This clonotype came up a few times. This sequence joins TRBV2 and TRBJ1-5; D perhaps matches TRBD1 (5 bases). Trimming shortened V by 5 bases and J by 3 bases, and 11 bases separated the two germline ends. CDR3 size: 14 residues. In germline, CDR1 is SNHLY, CDR2 FYNNEI. The CDR3 loop reads CASSSDSYNQPQHF. In DNA form, the CDR3 reads TGTGCCAGCAGTTCCGACAGCTACAATCAGCCCCAGCATTTT. The variable domain in full, with the rest retrieved from reference TRBV2 and TRBJ1-5, is EPEVTQTPSHQVTQMGQEVILRCVPISNHLYFYWYRQILGQKVEFLVSFYNNEISEKSEIFDDQFSVERPDGSNFTLKIRSTKLEDSAMYFCASSSDSYNQPQHFGDGTRLSIL.